This T cell receptor (beta chain) appears in the sequencing data of a study of OX40 agonist ivuxolimab in advanced cancers. Study conclusions and caveats: The authors did not determine the antigen specificity of the expanded peripheral T cells. Clonal expansion from baseline to week 6 occurred in both CD4+ and CD8+ T cells. Certain nonresponders likewise exhibited a low normalized T-cell clonal expansion.

Clones were read by immunoSEQ multiplex PCR, and TCRdb kept only the in-frame ones, dropping some. This table holds approximately 75,000 clones, 90% found once. The CDR3 length is 15 residues. The germline gives CDR1 SGHDN, CDR2 FVKESK. Trimming cost V 4 bases and J 5 bases; bases outside gene matches: 4. Note on this clone: Its antigen is still unknown.

J is TRBJ2-5 and V is TRBV14, with 13 bases identical to TRBD2. Source: CD4+ or CD8+ T cells sorted from blood, taken in a trial of the OX40 agonist ivuxolimab. This receptor was taken from an adult with an advanced solid tumor such as melanoma, head and neck, liver or kidney cancer. CDR3 bases: TGTGCCAGCAGCCTCGGACTAGCGGGAGTTGAGACCCAGTACTTC. The encoded protein is CASSLGLAGVETQYF.